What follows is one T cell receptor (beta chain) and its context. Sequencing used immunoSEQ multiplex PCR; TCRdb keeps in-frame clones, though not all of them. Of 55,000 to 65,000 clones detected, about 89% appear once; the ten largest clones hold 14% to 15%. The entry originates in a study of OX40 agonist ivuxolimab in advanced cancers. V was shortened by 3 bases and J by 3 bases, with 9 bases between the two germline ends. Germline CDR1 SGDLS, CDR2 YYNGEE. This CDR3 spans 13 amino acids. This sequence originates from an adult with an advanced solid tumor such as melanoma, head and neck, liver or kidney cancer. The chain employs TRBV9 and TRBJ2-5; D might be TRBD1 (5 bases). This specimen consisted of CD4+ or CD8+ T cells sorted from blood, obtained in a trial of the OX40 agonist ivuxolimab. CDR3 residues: CASSATDKETQYF. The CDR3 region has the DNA TGTGCCAGCAGCGCGACAGACAAAGAGACCCAGTACTTC. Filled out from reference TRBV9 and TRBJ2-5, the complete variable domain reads DSGVTQTPKHLITATGQRVTLRCSPRSGDLSVYWYQQSLDQGLQFLIQYYNGEERAKGNILERFSAQQFPDLHSELNLSSLELGDSALYFCASSATDKETQYFGPGTRLLVL.